This T cell receptor (beta chain) appears in the sequencing data of a study of cytomegalovirus exposure and HLA in healthy donors. Study-level points and caveats: The study recorded about 160 TCR beta chains that were cytomegalovirus-associated. A later analysis found common viral pathogens apparently linked to several of the most significant clusters. Certain indistinguishable V segments, among them TRBV6-2 and TRBV6-3, were excluded.

The PCR contained 60 Vbeta and 13 Jbeta primers. This table comes from immunoSEQ multiplex PCR, and its TCRdb copy is limited to in-frame clones, with some not included. The sample yields approximately 100,000 clones, roughly 80% seen once. Donors showed nominal health when sampled, although they likely had unrecorded immune exposures. This clone was observed a few times. Its specificity is unknown. The ends were cut back, 6 bases at V and 0 bases at J, with 21 bases in the middle. CDR3 length: 17 amino acids. Germline lookup yields CDR1 GTSNPN and CDR2 SVGIG (reference sequence). The sequence derives from a man in his forties in good health and CMV-seronegative. The sequenced sample was PBMCs. The V and J genes are TRBV30 and TRBJ2-1; maybe TRBD2 (5 bases). The CDR3 reads CACQPPGSWSSYNEQFF. The CDR3 DNA sequence: TGTGCCTGCCAACCCCCGGGGAGTTGGAGCTCCTACAATGAGCAGTTCTTC.